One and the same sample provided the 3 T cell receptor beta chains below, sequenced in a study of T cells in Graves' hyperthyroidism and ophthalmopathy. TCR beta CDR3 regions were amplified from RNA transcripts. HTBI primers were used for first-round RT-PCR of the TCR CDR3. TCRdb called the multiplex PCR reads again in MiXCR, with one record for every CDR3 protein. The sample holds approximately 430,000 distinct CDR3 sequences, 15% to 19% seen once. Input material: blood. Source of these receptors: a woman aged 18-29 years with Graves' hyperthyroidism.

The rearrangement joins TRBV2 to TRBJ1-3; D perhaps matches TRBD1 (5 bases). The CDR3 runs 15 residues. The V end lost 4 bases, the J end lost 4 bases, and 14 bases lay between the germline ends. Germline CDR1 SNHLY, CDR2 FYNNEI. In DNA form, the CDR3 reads TGTGCCAGCAGTGCGGGGCAAGGGCCGGGAAACACCATATATTTT. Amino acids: CASSAGQGPGNTIYF.

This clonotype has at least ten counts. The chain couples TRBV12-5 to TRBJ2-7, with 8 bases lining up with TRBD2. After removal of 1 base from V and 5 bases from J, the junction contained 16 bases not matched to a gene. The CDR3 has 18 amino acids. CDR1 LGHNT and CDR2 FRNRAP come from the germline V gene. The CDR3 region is CASGLASSGTRSGNEQYF. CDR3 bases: TGTGCTAGTGGTTTGGCTTCCTCCGGGACTAGATCCGGCAACGAGCAGTACTTC.

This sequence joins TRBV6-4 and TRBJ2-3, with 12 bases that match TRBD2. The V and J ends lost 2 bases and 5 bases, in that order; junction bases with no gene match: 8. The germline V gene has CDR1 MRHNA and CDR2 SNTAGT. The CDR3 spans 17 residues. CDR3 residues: CASSDEASGGAKDTQYF. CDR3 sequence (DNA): TGTGCCAGCAGTGACGAGGCTAGCGGGGGGGCCAAAGATACGCAGTATTTT.